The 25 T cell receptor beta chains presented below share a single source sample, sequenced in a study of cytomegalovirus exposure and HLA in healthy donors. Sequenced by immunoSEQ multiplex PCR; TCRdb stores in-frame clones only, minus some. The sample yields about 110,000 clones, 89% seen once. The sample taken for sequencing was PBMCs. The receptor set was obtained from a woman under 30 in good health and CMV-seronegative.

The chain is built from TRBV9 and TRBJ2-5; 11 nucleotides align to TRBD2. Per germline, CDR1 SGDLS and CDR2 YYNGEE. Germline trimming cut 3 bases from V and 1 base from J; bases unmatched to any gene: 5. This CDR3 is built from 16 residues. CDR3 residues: CASSEGTSGIQETQYF. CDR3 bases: TGTGCCAGCAGCGAGGGGACTAGCGGAATCCAAGAGACCCAGTACTTC.

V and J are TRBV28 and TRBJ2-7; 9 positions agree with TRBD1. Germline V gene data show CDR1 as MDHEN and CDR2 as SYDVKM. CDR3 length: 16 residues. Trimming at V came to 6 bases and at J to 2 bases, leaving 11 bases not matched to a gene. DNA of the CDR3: TGTGCCAGCAGATCCCCCGGACAGGGGACTCCCTACGAGCAGTACTTC. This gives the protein CASRSPGQGTPYEQYF.

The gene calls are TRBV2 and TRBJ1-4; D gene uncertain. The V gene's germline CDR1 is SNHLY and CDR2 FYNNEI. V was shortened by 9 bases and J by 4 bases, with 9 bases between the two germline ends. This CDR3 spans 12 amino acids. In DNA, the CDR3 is TGTGCCAGGCGAAAGCGTAATGAAAAACTGTTTTTT. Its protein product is CARRKRNEKLFF.

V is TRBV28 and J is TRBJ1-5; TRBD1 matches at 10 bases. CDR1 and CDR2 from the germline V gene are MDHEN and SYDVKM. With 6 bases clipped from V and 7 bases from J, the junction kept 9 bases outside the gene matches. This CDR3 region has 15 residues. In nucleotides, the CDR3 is TGTGCCAGCAGCCGGGACAGGGGTTCGGGACAGCCCCAGCATTTT. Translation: CASSRDRGSGQPQHF.

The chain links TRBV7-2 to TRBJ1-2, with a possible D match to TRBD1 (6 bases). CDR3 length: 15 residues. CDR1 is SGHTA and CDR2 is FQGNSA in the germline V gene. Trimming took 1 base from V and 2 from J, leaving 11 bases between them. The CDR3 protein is CASSLGTATNYGYTF. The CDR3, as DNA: TGTGCCAGCAGCTTAGGGACAGCGACGAACTATGGCTACACCTTC.

CDR3 sequence (DNA): TGTGCCAGCAGCTTCACCGGGGACAGCTACGAGCAGTACTTC. Protein sequence: CASSFTGDSYEQYF. This chain joins TRBV11-2 and TRBJ2-7; 7 bases line up with TRBD1. V gave up 3 bases and J gave up 3 bases; unmatched junction bases: 5. This CDR3 spans 14 amino acids. CDR1 is SGHAT, CDR2 FQNNGV, per germline.

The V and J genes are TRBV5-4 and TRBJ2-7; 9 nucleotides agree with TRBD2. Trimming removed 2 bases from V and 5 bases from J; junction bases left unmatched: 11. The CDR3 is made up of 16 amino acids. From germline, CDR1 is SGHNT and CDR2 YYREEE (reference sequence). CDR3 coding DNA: TGTGCCAGCAGCTTCGTGACTAGCGGCCTCTGGGACGAGCAGTACTTC. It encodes CASSFVTSGLWDEQYF.

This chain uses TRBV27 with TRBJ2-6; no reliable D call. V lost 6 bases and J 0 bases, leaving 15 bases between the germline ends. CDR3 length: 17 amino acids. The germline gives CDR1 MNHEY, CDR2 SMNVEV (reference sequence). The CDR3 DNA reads TGTGCCAGCAGCCCACAGCCTACAAGCTCTGGGGCCAACGTCCTGACTTTC. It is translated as CASSPQPTSSGANVLTF.

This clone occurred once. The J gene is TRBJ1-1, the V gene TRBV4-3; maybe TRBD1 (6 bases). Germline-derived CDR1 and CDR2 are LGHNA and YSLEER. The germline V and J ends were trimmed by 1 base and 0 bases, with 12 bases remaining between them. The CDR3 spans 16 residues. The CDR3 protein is CASSQGGGQLNTEAFF. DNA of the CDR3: TGCGCCAGCAGCCAAGGTGGAGGACAGCTGAACACTGAAGCTTTCTTT.

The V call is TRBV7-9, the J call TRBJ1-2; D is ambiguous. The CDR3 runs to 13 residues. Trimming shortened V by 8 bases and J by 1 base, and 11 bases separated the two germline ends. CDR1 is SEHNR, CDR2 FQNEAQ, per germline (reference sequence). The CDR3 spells CASPSGGNYGYTF. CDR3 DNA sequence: TGTGCCAGCCCCTCGGGTGGTAACTATGGCTACACCTTC.

Here the CDR3 reads CASRKTATSNQPQHF. The CDR3 DNA follows: TGTGCCAGCAGAAAGACTGCGACTAGCAATCAGCCCCAGCATTTT. The V call is TRBV28, the J call TRBJ1-5; D not resolved. Per the germline V gene, CDR1 is MDHEN and CDR2 is SYDVKM. Trimming stripped 6 bases from V and 0 bases from J, with 12 bases between. The CDR3 contains 15 residues.

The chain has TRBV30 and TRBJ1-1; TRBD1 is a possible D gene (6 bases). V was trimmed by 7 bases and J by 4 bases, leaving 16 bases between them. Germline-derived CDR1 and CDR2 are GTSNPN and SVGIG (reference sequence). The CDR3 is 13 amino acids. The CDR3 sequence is CALRGWGGTEAFF. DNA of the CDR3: TGTGCCTTAAGGGGGTGGGGCGGCACTGAAGCTTTCTTT. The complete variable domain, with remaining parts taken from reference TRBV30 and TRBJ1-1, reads SQTIHQWPATLVQPVGSPLSLECTVEGTSNPNLYWYRQAAGRGLQLLFYSVGIGQISSEVPQNLSASRPQDRQFILSSKKLLLSDSGFYLCALRGWGGTEAFFGQGTRLTVV.

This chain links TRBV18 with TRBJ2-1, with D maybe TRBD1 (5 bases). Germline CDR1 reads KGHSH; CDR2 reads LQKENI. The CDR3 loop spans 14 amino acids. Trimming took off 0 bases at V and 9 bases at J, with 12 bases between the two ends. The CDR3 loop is CASSPPQGTGEQFF. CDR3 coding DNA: TGTGCCAGCTCACCACCCCAGGGAACGGGTGAGCAGTTCTTC.

Here the CDR3 reads CASSPSVMLNTEAFF. CDR3 coding DNA: TGTGCCAGCAGCCCCTCGGTTATGCTGAACACTGAAGCTTTCTTT. The J gene is TRBJ1-1, the V gene TRBV7-9; D is ambiguous. This CDR3 comprises 15 residues. Deletions cut 5 bases from V and 0 bases from J, with 13 bases between. In germline, CDR1 is SEHNR, CDR2 FQNEAQ (reference sequence). Full variable domain (remainder filled in from reference TRBV7-9 and TRBJ1-1): DTGVSQNPRHKITKRGQNVTFRCDPISEHNRLYWYRQTLGQGPEFLTYFQNEAQLEKSRLLSDRFSAERPKGSFSTLEIQRTEQGDSAMYLCASSPSVMLNTEAFFGQGTRLTVV.

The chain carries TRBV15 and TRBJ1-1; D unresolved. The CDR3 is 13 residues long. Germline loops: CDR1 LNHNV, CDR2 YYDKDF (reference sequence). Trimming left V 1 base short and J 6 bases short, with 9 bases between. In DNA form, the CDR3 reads TGTGCCACCAGCAGAGGCGGTATGGCTGAAGCTTTCTTT. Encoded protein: CATSRGGMAEAFF.

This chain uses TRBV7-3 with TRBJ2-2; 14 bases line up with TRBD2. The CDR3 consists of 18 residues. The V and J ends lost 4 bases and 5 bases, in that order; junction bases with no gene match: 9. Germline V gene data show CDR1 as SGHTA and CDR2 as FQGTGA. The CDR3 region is CASSSTSGRAVVTGELFF. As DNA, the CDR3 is TGTGCCAGCAGCTCGACTAGCGGGAGGGCCGTTGTTACCGGGGAGCTGTTTTTT.

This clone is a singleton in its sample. As DNA, the CDR3 is TGTGCCAGCAGCCAAGATAGTGGGACAGGGGCGGATACTGAAGCTTTCTTT. This codes for CASSQDSGTGADTEAFF. This chain joins TRBV4-2 and TRBJ1-1; 10 positions agree with TRBD1. V lost 0 bases, J lost 5 bases, and 9 bases stayed unmatched. CDR1 and CDR2 (germline): LGHNA, YNFKEQ. The CDR3 totals 17 residues.

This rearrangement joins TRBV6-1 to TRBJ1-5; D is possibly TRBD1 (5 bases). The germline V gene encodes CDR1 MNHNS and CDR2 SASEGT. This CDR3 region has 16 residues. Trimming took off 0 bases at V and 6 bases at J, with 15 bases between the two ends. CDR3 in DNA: TGTGCCAGCAGTGAAGCGCTTCGGGCAGGGTTTCAGCCCCAGCATTTT. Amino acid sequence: CASSEALRAGFQPQHF.

The CDR3 region is CASSLYGGRYNEQFF. For the CDR3, the DNA is TGTGCCAGCAGTTTATATGGCGGGAGGTACAATGAGCAGTTCTTC. The rearrangement links TRBV28 to TRBJ2-1, with TRBD2 matching 8 bases. With V trimmed by 1 base and J by 4 bases, 3 bases remained unmatched. From germline, CDR1 is MDHEN and CDR2 SYDVKM. The CDR3 runs 15 residues.

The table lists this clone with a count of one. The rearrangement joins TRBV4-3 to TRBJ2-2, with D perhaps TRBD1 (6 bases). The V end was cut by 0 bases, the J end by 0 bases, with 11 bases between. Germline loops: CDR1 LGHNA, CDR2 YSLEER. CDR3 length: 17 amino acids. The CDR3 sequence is CASSQDGGGPNTGELFF. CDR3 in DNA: TGCGCCAGCAGCCAAGATGGGGGCGGACCGAACACCGGGGAGCTGTTTTTT.

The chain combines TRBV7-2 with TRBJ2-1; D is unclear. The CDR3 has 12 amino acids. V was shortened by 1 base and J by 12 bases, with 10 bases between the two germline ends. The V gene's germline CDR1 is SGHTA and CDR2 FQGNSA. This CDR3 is CASSLDVQAQFF. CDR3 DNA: TGTGCCAGCAGCTTAGATGTCCAGGCGCAGTTCTTC.

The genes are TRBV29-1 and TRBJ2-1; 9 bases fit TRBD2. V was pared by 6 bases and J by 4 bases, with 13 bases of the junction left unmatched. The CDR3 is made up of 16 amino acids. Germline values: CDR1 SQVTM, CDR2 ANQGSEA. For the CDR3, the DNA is TGCAGCGTCTACCCCGTCCTAGCGGGGCCTTACAATGAGCAGTTCTTC. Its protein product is CSVYPVLAGPYNEQFF.

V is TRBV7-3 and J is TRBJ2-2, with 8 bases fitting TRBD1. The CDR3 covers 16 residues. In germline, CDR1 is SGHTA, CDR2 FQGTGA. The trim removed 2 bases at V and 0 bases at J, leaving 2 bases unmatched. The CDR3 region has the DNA TGTGCCAGCAGCTTACAGGGGGCGGCGAACACCGGGGAGCTGTTTTTT. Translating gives CASSLQGAANTGELFF.

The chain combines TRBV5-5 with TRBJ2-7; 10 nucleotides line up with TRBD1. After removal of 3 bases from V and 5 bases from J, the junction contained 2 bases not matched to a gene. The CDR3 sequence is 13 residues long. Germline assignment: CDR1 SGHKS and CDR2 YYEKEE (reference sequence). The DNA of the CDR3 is TGTGCCAGCAGCTGGACAGGGGGGAACGAGCAGTACTTC. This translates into CASSWTGGNEQYF. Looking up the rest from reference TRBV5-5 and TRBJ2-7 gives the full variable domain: DAGVTQSPTHLIKTRGQQVTLRCSPISGHKSVSWYQQVLGQGPQFIFQYYEKEERGRGNFPDRFSARQFPNYSSELNVNALLLGDSALYLCASSWTGGNEQYFGPGTRLTVT.

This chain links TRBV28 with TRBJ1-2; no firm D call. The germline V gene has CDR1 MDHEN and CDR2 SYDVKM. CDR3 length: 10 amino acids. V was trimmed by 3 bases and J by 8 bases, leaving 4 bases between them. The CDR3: CASSLRGYTF. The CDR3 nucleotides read TGTGCCAGCAGTTTGAGGGGCTACACCTTC.